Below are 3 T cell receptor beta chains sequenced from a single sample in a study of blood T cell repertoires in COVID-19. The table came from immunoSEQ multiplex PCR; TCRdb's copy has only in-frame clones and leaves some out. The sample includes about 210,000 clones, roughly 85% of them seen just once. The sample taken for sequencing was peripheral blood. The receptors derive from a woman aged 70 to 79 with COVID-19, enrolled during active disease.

CDR3 sequence: CASSGQGDYGYTF. The CDR3 nucleotides are TGTGCCAGTAGCGGACAGGGAGATTATGGCTACACCTTC. The chain has TRBV19 and TRBJ1-2; 8 bases agree with TRBD1. The CDR3 runs to 13 residues. Germline CDR1 is LNHDA and CDR2 is SQIVND (reference sequence). V was pared by 6 bases and J by 5 bases, with 5 bases of the junction left unmatched. Supplemented by reference TRBV19 and TRBJ1-2, the full variable domain reads DGGITQSPKYLFRKEGQNVTLSCEQNLNHDAMYWYRQDPGQGLRLIYYSQIVNDFQKGDIAEGYSVSREKKESFPLTVTSAQKNPTAFYLCASSGQGDYGYTFGSGTRLTVV.

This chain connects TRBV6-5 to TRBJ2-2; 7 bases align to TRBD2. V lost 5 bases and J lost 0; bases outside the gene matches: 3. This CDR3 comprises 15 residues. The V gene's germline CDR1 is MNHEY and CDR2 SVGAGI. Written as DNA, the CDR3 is TGTGCCAGCAGTCGAAGCGGGGCGAACACCGGGGAGCTGTTTTTT. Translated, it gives CASSRSGANTGELFF.

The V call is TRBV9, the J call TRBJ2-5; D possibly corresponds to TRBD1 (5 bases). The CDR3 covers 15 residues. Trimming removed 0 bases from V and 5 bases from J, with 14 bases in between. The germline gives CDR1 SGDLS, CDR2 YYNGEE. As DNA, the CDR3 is TGTGCCAGCAGCGTAGGTTGGGGCCGCTGGGAGACCCAGTACTTC. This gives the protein CASSVGWGRWETQYF.